The clone carrying this TCR beta chain was seen only a few times. No antigen is known for it. Previously described methods and listed TCR primers were employed for the bulk TCR libraries. TCRdb independently ran MiXCR on the PCR reads; one entry per CDR3 protein. The repertoire holds 350,000 or so distinct CDR3 sequences, with 20% to 25% as singletons. This sample was included in a study of molecular identifiers for immune sequencing clone quantification. CDR1 is MNHEY and CDR2 is SVGEGT in the germline V gene. The CDR3 loop spans 16 amino acids. Trimming shortened V by 4 bases and J by 3 bases, and 19 bases separated the two germline ends. Study results and limitations: For effector cells, clones above 20 RNA copies held over 97% of molecules; for naive cells, under 1%.

The sequence derives from a human donor in good health. Some libraries in this study had Jurkat cell RNA spiked in. The material sequenced was naive CD8+ T cells from blood, with Jurkat cell RNA spiked in. Subset given: FACS-sorted CD8+CD4-CCR7+CD45RA+ naive T cells. The V call is TRBV6-2 or TRBV6-3, the J call TRBJ2-7; D perhaps matches TRBD2 (6 bases). The CDR3 here is CASSLRGGLLNYEQYF. In nucleotides, the CDR3 is TGTGCCAGCAGTTTAAGGGGAGGACTCTTAAACTACGAGCAGTACTTC.